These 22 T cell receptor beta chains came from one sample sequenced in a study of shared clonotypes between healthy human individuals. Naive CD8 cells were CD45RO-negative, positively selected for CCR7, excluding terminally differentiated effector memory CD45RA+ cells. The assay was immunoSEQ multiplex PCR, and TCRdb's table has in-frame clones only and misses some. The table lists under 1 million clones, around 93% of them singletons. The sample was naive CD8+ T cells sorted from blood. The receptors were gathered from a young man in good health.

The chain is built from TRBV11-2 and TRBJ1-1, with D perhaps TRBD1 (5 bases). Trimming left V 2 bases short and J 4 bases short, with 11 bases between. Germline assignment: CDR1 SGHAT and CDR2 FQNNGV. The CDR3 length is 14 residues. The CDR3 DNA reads TGTGCCAGCAGCTTACAGGGAGGCGGCACTGAAGCTTTCTTT. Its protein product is CASSLQGGGTEAFF.

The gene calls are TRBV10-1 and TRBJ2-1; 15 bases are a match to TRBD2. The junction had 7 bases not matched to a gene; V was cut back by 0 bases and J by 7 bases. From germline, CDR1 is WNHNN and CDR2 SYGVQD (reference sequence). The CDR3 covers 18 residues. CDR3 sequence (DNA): TGCGCCAGCAGTGAGTCCCGAGGGACTAGCGGGAGGAGAAATGAGCAGTTCTTC. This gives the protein CASSESRGTSGRRNEQFF.

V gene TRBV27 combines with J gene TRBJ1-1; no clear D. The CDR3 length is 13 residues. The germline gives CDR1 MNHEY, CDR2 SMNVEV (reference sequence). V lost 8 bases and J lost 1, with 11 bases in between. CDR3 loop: CASGLGRNTEAFF. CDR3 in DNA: TGTGCCAGCGGCTTAGGTCGGAACACTGAAGCTTTCTTT.

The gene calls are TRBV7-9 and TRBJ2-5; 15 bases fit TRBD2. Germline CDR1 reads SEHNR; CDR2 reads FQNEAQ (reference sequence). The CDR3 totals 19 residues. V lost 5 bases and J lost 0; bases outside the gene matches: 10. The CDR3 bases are TGTGCCAGCAGCCCGGAGGGGACTAGCGGGAGGTTTCACCAAGAGACCCAGTACTTC. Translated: CASSPEGTSGRFHQETQYF.

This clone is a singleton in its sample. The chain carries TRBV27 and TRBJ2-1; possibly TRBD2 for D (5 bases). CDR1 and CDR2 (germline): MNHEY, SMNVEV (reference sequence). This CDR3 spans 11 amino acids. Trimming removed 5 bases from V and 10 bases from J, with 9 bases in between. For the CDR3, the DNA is TGTGCCAGCAGTGGAGGCTGGGAGCAGTTCTTC. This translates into CASSGGWEQFF.

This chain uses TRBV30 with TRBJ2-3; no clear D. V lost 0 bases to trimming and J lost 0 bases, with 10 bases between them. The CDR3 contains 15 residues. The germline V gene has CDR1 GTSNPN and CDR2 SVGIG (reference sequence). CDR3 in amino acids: CAWSVRHDSTDTQYF. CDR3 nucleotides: TGTGCCTGGAGTGTACGGCACGATAGCACAGATACGCAGTATTTT.

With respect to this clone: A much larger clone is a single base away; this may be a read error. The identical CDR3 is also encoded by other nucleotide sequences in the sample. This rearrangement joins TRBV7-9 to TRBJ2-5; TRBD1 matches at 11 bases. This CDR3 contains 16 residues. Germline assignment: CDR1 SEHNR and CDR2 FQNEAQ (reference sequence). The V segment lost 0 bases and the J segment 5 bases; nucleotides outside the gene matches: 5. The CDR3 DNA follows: TGTGCCAGCAGCTTAGCGGGACAGGGGGTGGGGGAGACCCAGTACTTC. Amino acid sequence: CASSLAGQGVGETQYF.

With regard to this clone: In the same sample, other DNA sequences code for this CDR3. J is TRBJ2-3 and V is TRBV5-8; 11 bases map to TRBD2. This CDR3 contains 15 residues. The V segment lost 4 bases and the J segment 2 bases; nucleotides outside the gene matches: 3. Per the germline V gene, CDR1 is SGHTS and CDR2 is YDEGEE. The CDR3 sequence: CASSPGLAATDTQYF. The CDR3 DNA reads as TGTGCCAGCAGCCCGGGACTAGCGGCCACAGATACGCAGTATTTT.

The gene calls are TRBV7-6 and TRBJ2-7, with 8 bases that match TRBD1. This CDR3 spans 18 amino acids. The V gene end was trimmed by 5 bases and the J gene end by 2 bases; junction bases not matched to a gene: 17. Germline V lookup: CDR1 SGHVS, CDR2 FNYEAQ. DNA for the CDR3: TGTGCCAGCAGCCCAAACCCAGGGGGCGATTATTCCCCCTACGAGCAGTACTTC. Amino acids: CASSPNPGGDYSPYEQYF.

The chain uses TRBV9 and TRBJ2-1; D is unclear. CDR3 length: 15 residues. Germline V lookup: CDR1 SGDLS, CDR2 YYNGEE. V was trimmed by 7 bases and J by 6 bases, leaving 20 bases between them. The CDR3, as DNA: TGTGCCAGCGCCCAGACGAGCATGATCTCCAATGAGCAGTTCTTC. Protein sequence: CASAQTSMISNEQFF.

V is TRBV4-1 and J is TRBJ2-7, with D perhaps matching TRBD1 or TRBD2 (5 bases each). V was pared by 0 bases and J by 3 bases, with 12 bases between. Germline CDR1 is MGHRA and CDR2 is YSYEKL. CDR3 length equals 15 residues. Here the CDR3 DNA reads TGCGCCAGCAGCCAAGAAGGGGCTAGCAGCTACGAGCAGTACTTC. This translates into CASSQEGASSYEQYF.

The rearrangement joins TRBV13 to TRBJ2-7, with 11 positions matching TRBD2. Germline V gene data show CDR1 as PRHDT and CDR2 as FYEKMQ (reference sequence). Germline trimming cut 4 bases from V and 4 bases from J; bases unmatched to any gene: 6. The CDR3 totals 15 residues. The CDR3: CASSSVGTSGYEQYF. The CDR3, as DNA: TGTGCCAGCAGCTCCGTCGGGACTAGCGGTTACGAGCAGTACTTC.

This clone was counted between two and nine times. Here the CDR3 DNA reads TGCAGCGTTGAAGGGGCTAGCGGAGAGTACGAGCAGTACTTC. Residues: CSVEGASGEYEQYF. The chain uses TRBV29-1 and TRBJ2-7; TRBD2 agrees at 7 bases. Looked up from germline, CDR1 is SQVTM and CDR2 is ANQGSEA. V shed 1 base and J 4 bases; nucleotides not matched to a gene: 7. The CDR3 has 14 residues.

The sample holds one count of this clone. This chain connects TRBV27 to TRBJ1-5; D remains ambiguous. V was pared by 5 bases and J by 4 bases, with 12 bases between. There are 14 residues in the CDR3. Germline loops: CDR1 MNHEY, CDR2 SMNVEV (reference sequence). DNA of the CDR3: TGTGCCAGCAGTCCGTCAGGCCAAAATCAGCCCCAGCATTTT. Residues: CASSPSGQNQPQHF.

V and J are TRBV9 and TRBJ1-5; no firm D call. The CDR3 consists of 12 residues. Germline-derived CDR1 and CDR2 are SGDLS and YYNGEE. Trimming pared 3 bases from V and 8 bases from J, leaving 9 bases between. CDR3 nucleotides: TGTGCCAGCAGCGGCGGCGGAGAGCCCCAGCATTTT. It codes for CASSGGGEPQHF. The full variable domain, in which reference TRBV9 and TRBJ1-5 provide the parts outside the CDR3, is DSGVTQTPKHLITATGQRVTLRCSPRSGDLSVYWYQQSLDQGLQFLIQYYNGEERAKGNILERFSAQQFPDLHSELNLSSLELGDSALYFCASSGGGEPQHFGDGTRLSIL.

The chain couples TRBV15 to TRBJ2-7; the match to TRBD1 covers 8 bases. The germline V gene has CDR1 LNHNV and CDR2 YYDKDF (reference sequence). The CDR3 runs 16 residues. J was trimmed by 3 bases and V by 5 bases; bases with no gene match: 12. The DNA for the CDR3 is TGTGCCACCAGCGTTGGGACAGGCGGCATCGGCTACGAGCAGTACTTC. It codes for CATSVGTGGIGYEQYF.

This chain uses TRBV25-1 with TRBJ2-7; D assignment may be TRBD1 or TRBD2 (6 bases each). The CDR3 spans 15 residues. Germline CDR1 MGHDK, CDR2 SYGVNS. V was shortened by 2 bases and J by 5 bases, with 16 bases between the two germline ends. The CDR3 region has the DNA TGTGCCAGCAGTGAACCCGGGGGCCTGAGGGACGAGCAGTACTTC. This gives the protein CASSEPGGLRDEQYF.

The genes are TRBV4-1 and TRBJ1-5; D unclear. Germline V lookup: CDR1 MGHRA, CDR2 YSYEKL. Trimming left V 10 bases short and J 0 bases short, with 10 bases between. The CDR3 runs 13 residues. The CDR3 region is CATLPSSNQPQHF. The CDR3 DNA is TGCGCCACCCTACCGAGTAGCAATCAGCCCCAGCATTTT.

In DNA, the CDR3 is TGTGCCAGCAGGTCTGATGGAGGCTCCTACAATGAGCAGTTCTTC. It codes for CASRSDGGSYNEQFF. The chain couples TRBV6-5 to TRBJ2-1; possible D gene TRBD2, 5 bases. This CDR3 has 15 amino acids. CDR1 MNHEY and CDR2 SVGAGI come from the germline V gene. V lost 6 bases and J lost 0, with 12 bases in between.

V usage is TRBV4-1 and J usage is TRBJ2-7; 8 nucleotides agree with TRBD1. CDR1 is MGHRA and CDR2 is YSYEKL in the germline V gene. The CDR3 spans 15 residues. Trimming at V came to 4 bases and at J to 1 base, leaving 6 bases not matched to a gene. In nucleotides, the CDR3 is TGCGCCAGCAGCCCCTCCCGGACAGGGTCCTACGAGCAGTACTTC. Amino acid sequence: CASSPSRTGSYEQYF.

The CDR3 loop reads CASTNAGTAVSETQYF. For the CDR3, the DNA is TGTGCCAGCACAAACGCGGGGACAGCAGTATCCGAGACCCAGTACTTC. V usage is TRBV28 and J usage is TRBJ2-5; maybe TRBD1 (7 bases). Germline loops: CDR1 MDHEN, CDR2 SYDVKM. V was shortened by 7 bases and J by 5 bases, with 23 bases between the two germline ends. This CDR3 comprises 16 residues.

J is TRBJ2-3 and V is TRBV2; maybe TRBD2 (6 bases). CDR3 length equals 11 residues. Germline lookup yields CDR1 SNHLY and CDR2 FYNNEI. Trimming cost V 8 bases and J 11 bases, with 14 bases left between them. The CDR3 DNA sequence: TGTGCCAGCGGACCGACTAGTAGGCAGTATTTT. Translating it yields CASGPTSRQYF.